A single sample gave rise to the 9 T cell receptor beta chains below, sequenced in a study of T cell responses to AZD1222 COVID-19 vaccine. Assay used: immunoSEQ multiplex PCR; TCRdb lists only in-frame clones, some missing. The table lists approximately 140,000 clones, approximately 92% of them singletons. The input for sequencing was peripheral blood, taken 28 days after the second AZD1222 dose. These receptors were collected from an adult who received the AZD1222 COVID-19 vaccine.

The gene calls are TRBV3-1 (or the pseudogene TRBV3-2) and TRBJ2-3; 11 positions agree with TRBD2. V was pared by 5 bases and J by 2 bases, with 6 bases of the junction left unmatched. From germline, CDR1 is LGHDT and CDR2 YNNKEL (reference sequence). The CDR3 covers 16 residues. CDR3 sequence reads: CASSSGTSGPTDTQYF. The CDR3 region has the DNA TGTGCCAGCAGCTCCGGGACTAGCGGTCCCACAGATACGCAGTATTTT.

CDR3 bases: TGTGCCAGCAGCTTGCCAGAGACTGGAAACACCATATATTTT. It specifies CASSLPETGNTIYF. V usage is TRBV5-4 and J usage is TRBJ1-3; the D is unclear. V was shortened by 1 base and J by 2 bases, with 7 bases between the two germline ends. The germline CDR1 and CDR2 sequences are SGHNT and YYREEE (reference sequence). This CDR3 has 14 amino acids.

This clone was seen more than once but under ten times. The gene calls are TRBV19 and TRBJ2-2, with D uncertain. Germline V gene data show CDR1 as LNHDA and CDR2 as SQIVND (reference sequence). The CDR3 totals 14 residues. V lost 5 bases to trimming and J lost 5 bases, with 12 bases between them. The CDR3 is CASSPGPRTGELFF. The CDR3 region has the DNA TGTGCCAGTAGTCCCGGGCCACGGACCGGGGAGCTGTTTTTT.

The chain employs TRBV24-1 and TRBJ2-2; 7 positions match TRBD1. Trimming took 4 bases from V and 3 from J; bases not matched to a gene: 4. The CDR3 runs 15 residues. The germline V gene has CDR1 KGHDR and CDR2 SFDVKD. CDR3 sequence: CATSEPDRDTGELFF. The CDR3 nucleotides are TGTGCCACCAGTGAGCCCGACAGGGACACCGGGGAGCTGTTTTTT.

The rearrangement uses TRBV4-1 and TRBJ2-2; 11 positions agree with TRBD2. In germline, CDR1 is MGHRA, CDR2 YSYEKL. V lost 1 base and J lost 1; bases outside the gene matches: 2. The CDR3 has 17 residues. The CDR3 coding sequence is TGCGCCAGCAGCCAAGCGCTAGCGGGAGGGAACACCGGGGAGCTGTTTTTT. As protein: CASSQALAGGNTGELFF.

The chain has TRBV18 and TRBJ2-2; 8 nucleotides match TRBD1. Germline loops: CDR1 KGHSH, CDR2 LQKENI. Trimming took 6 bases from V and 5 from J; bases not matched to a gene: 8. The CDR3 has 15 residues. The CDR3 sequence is CASSRGQGNTGELFF. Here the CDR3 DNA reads TGTGCCAGCTCGCGCGGACAGGGAAATACCGGGGAGCTGTTTTTT.

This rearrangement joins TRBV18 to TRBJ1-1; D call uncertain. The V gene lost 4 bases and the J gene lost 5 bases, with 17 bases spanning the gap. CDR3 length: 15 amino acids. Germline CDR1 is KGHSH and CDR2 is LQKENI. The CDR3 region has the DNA TGTGCCAGCTCACGCACAACCGACCGGAATACTGAAGCTTTCTTT. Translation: CASSRTTDRNTEAFF.

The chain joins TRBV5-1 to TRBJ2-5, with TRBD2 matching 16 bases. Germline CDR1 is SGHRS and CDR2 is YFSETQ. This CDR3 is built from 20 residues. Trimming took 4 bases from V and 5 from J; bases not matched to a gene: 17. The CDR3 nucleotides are TGCGCCAGCAGCCGGGCTCCCGGGACTAGCGGGAGGGCCGGGGTGGAGACCCAGTACTTC. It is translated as CASSRAPGTSGRAGVETQYF.

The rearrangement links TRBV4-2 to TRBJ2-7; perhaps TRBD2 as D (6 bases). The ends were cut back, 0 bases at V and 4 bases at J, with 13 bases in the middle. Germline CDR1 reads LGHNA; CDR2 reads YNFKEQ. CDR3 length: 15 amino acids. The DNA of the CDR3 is TGTGCCAGCAGCCAAGAAAGGGGTAGCGGATACGAGCAGTACTTC. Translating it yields CASSQERGSGYEQYF.